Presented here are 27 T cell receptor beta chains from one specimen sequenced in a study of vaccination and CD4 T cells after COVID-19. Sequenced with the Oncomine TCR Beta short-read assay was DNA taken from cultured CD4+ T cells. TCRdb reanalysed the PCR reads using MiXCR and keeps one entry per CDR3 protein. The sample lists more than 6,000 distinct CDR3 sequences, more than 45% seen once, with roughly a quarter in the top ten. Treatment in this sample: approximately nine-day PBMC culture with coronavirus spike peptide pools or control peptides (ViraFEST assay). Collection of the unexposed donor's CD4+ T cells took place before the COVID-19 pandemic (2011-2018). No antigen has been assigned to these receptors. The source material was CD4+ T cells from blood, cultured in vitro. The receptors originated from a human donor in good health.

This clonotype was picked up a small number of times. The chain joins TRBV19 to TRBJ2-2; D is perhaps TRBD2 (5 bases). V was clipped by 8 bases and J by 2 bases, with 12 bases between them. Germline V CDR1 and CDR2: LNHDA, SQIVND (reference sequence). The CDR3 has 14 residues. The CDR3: CASQRGINTGELFF. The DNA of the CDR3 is TGTGCCAGTCAGAGAGGGATTAACACCGGGGAGCTGTTTTTT.

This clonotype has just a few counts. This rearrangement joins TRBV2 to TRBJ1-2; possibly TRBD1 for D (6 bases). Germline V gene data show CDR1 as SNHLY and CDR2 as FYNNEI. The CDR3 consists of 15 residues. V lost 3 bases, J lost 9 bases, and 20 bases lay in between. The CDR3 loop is CASSDGWGGPMSYTF. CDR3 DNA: TGTGCCAGCAGTGATGGTTGGGGGGGCCCTATGAGCTACACCTTC. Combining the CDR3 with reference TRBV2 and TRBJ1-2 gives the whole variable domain EPEVTQTPSHQVTQMGQEVILRCVPISNHLYFYWYRQILGQKVEFLVSFYNNEISEKSEIFDDQFSVERPDGSNFTLKIRSTKLEDSAMYFCASSDGWGGPMSYTFGSGTRLTVV.

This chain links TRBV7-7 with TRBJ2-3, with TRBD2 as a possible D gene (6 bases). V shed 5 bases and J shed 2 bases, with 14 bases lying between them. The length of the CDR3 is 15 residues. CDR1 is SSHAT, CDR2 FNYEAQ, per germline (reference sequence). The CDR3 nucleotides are TGTGCCAGCAGCCCTCTGGCGGGGCTCACAGATACGCAGTATTTT. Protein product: CASSPLAGLTDTQYF. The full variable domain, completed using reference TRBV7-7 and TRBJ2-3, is GAGVSQSPRYKVTKRGQDVTLRCDPISSHATLYWYQQALGQGPEFLTYFNYEAQPDKSGLPSDRFSAERPEGSISTLTIQRTEQRDSAMYRCASSPLAGLTDTQYFGPGTRLTVL.

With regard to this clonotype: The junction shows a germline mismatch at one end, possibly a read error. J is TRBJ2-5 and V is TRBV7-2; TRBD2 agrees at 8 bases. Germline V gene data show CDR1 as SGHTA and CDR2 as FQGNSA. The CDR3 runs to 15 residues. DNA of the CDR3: TGTGCCAGCAGCCCCCCCGGGGGGGGCCCAGAGGCCCAGTACTTC. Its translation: CASSPPGGGPEAQYF.

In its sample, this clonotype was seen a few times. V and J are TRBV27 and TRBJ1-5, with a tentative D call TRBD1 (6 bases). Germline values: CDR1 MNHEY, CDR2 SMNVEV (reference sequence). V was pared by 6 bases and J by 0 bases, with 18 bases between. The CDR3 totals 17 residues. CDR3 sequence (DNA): TGTGCCAGCAGGGTCTGGGGGGGCGCGGGTAGCAATCAGCCCCAGCATTTT. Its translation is CASRVWGGAGSNQPQHF.

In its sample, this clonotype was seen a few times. CDR3 loop: CATRDGLAGGNEQFF. In DNA, the CDR3 is TGTGCCACCAGGGACGGACTAGCGGGGGGGAATGAGCAGTTCTTC. The chain carries TRBV15 and TRBJ2-1; TRBD2 agrees at 15 bases. The germline gives CDR1 LNHNV, CDR2 YYDKDF (reference sequence). The CDR3 is 15 residues long. The J segment lost 7 bases and the V segment lost 6 bases, leaving 4 bases of the junction unmatched.

The CDR3 is CASSWAGLAKNIQYF. The CDR3 DNA follows: TGTGCCAGCAGTTGGGCAGGATTAGCCAAAAACATTCAGTACTTC. The V gene is TRBV6-2 or TRBV6-3, the J gene TRBJ2-4; D is unclear. From germline, CDR1 is MNHEY and CDR2 SVGEGT. The CDR3 is made up of 15 amino acids. V was cut by 4 bases and J by 0 bases, with 10 bases left in between.

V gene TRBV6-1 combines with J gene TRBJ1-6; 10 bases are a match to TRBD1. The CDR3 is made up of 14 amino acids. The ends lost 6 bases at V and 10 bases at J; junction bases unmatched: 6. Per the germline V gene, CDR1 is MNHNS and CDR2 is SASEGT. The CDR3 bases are TGTGCCAGCAGAAGGGACAGGGGATGGTCACCCCTCCACTTT. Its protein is CASRRDRGWSPLHF.

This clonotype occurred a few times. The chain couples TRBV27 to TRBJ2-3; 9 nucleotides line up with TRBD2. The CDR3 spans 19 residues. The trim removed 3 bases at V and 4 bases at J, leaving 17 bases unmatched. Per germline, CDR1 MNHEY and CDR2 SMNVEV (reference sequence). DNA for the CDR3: TGTGCCAGCAGTTTCAGTCCCCCCCTAGCGGGGCGGGGGGCAGATACGCAGTATTTT. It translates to CASSFSPPLAGRGADTQYF.

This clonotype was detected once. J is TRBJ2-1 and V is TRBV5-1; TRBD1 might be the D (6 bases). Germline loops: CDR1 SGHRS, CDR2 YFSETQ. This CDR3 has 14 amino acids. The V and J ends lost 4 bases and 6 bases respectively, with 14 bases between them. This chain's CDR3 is CASSMVGAGNEQFF. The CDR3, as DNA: TGCGCCAGCAGCATGGTGGGGGCTGGCAATGAGCAGTTCTTC.

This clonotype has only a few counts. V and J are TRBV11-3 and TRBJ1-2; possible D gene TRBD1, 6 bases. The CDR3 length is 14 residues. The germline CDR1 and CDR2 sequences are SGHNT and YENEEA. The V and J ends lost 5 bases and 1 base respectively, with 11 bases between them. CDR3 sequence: CASSLRQDNYGYTF. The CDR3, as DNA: TGTGCCAGCAGCCTCAGACAGGATAACTATGGCTACACCTTC.

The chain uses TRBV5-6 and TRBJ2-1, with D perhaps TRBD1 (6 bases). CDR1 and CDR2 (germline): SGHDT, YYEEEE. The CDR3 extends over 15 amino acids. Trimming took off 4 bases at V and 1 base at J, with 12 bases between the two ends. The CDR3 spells CASSPDRRSYNEQFF. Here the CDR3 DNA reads TGTGCCAGCAGCCCCGACAGGCGATCCTACAATGAGCAGTTCTTC.

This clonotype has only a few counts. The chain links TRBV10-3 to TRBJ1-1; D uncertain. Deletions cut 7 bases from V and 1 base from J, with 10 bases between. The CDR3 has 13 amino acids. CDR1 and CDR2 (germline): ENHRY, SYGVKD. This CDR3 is CAITGSPNTEAFF. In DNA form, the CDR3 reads TGTGCCATCACGGGCAGCCCGAACACTGAAGCTTTCTTT.

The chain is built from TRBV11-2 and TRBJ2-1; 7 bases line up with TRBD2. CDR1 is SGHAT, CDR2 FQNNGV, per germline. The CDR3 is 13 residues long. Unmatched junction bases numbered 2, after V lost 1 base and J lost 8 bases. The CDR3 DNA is TGTGCCAGCAGCTTAGTGGGGAGGGATGAGCAGTTCTTC. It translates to CASSLVGRDEQFF.

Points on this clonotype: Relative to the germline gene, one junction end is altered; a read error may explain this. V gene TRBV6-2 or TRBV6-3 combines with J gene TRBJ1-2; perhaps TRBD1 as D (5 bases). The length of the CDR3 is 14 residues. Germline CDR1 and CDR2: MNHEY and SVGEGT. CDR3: CTSRQLTANYGYTF. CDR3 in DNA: TGTACCAGCAGGCAACTGACAGCTAACTATGGCTACACCTTC.

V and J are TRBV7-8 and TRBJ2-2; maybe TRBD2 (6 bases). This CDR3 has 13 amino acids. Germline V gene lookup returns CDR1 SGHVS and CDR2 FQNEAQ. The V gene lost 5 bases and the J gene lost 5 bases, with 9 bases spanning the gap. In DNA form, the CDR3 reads TGTGCCAGCAGCCCCCGGGGGACCGGGGAGCTGTTTTTT. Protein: CASSPRGTGELFF.

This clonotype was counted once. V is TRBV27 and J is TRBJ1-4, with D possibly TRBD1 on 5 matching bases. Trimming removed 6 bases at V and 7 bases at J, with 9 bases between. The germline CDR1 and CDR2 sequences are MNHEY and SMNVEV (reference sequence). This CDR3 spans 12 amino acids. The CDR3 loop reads CASRSGTEKLFF. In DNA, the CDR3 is TGTGCCAGCAGATCGGGGACTGAAAAACTGTTTTTT.

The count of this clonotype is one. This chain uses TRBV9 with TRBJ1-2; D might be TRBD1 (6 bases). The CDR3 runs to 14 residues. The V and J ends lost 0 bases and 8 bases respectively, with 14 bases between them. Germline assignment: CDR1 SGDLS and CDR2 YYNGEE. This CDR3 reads CASSVATGRGGYTF. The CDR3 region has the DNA TGTGCCAGCAGCGTAGCTACAGGGCGGGGAGGCTACACCTTC. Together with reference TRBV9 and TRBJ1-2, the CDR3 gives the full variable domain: DSGVTQTPKHLITATGQRVTLRCSPRSGDLSVYWYQQSLDQGLQFLIQYYNGEERAKGNILERFSAQQFPDLHSELNLSSLELGDSALYFCASSVATGRGGYTFGSGTRLTVV.

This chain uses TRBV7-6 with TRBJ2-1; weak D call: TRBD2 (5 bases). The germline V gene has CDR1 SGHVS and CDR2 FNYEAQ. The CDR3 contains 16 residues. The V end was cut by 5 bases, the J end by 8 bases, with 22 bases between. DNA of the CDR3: TGTGCCAGCAGCGCTAGTCGAGCCACTGGGGAGCATGAGCAGTTCTTC. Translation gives CASSASRATGEHEQFF.

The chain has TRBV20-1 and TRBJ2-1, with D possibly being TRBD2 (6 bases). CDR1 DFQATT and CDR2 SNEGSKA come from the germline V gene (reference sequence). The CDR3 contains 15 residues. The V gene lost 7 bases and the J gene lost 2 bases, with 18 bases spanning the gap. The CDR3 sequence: CSVRPYSGTYNEQFF. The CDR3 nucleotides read TGCAGTGTTCGCCCCTATAGCGGAACCTACAATGAGCAGTTCTTC.

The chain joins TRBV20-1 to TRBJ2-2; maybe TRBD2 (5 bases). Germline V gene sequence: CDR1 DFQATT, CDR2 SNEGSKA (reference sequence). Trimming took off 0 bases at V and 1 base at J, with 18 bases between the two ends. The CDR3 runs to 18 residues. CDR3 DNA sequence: TGCAGTGCTAGAGAGTATAGCGATCTGCTTAGGAACACCGGGGAGCTGTTTTTT. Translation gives CSAREYSDLLRNTGELFF.

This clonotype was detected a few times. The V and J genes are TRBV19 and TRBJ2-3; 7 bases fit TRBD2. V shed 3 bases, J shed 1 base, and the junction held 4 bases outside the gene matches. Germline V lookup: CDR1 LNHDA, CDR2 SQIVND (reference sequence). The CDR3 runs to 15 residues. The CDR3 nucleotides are TGTGCCAGTAGTATTGGAGCGGGACGCACAGATACGCAGTATTTT. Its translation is CASSIGAGRTDTQYF. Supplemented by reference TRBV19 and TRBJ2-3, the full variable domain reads DGGITQSPKYLFRKEGQNVTLSCEQNLNHDAMYWYRQDPGQGLRLIYYSQIVNDFQKGDIAEGYSVSREKKESFPLTVTSAQKNPTAFYLCASSIGAGRTDTQYFGPGTRLTVL.

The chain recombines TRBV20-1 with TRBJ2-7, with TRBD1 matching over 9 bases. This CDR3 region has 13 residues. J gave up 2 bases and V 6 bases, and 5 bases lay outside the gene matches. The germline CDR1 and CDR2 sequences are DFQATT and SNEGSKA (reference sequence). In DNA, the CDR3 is TGCAGTGCAACCAACAGGGGGCCCTACGAGCAGTACTTC. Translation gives CSATNRGPYEQYF.

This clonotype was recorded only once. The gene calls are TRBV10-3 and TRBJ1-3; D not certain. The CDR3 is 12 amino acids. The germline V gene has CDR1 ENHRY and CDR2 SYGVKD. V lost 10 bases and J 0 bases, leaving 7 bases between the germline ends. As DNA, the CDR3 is TGTGCCACCGGACTCTCTGGAAACACCATATATTTT. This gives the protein CATGLSGNTIYF.

The CDR3 bases are TGTGCCATCAGTAAGAGAATAAGGACGGAATCCAACTACAATGAGCAGTTCTTC. Protein product: CAISKRIRTESNYNEQFF. This chain joins TRBV10-3 and TRBJ2-1; D uncertain. Germline V gives CDR1 ENHRY, CDR2 SYGVKD. The CDR3 covers 18 residues. V shed 5 bases and J shed 3 bases, with 23 bases lying between them.

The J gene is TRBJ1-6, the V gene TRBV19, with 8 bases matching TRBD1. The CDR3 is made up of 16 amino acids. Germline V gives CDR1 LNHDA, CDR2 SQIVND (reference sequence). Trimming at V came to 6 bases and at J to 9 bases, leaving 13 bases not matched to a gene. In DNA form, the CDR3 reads TGTGCCAGTAGACGCAGGGGGCTCGCTGACTCTTCACCCCTCCACTTT. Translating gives CASRRRGLADSSPLHF.

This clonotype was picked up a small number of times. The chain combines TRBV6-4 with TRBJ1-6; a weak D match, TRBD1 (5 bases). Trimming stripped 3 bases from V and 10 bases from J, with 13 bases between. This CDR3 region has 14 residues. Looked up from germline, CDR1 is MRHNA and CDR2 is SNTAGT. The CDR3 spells CASSEEDKWSPLHF. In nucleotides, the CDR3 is TGTGCCAGCAGTGAGGAGGACAAGTGGTCACCCCTCCACTTT.